Below, 20 T cell receptor beta chains from the same sample are listed, as sequenced in a study of identical twins. TCRdb passed the 5' RACE reads through MiXCR, listing each CDR3 protein once. The table has some 330,000 distinct CDR3 sequences, roughly 9% seen once; the top ten hold about 9.1%. The sample taken for sequencing was naive T cells sorted from blood. All receptors come from a woman in her 50s in good health.

This clonotype was observed many times. The rearrangement uses TRBV5-1 and TRBJ1-6; D is possibly TRBD1 (5 bases). The germline gives CDR1 SGHRS, CDR2 YFSETQ. V was trimmed by 4 bases and J by 7 bases, leaving 12 bases between them. The CDR3 has 14 residues. The CDR3 sequence is CASSMGQTNSPLHF. CDR3 nucleotide sequence: TGCGCCAGCAGCATGGGGCAGACAAATTCACCCCTCCACTTT.

This sequence joins TRBV30 and TRBJ2-4; TRBD2 is a possible D gene (5 bases). Per the germline V gene, CDR1 is GTSNPN and CDR2 is SVGIG (reference sequence). This CDR3 region has 15 residues. Trimming stripped 0 bases from V and 8 bases from J, with 17 bases between. In nucleotides, the CDR3 is TGTGCCTGGAGTGTACTGAGGCCTAAGAGGGACATTCAGTACTTC. This codes for CAWSVLRPKRDIQYF.

This chain connects TRBV27 to TRBJ2-7; D may match TRBD1 or TRBD2 (5 bases each). V was cut by 8 bases and J by 4 bases, with 18 bases left in between. Germline V gene sequence: CDR1 MNHEY, CDR2 SMNVEV (reference sequence). This CDR3 region has 14 residues. This chain's CDR3 is CASGPGGARYEQYV. The DNA of the CDR3 is TGTGCCAGCGGACCTGGGGGAGCAAGATACGAGCAGTACGTC.

This clonotype was detected ten times or more. This sequence joins TRBV28 and TRBJ2-3, with 8 positions matching TRBD2. The CDR3 runs to 12 residues. Trimming removed 7 bases from V and 5 bases from J; junction bases left unmatched: 2. CDR1 and CDR2 from the germline V gene are MDHEN and SYDVKM. The CDR3 DNA follows: TGTGCCAGCACAGCGGGAGTAGATACGCAGTATTTT. Protein: CASTAGVDTQYF.

The chain joins TRBV5-1 to TRBJ2-7; tentative D call: TRBD2 (6 bases). Trimming shortened V by 0 bases and J by 5 bases, and 15 bases separated the two germline ends. This CDR3 is 15 amino acids long. Germline values: CDR1 SGHRS, CDR2 YFSETQ. DNA for the CDR3: TGCGCCAGCAGCTTGGGGAGGGAGGTCGCCCACGAGCAGTACTTC. Translating it yields CASSLGREVAHEQYF.

This clonotype has only a few counts. The chain employs TRBV3-1 and TRBJ1-2; 7 bases are shared with TRBD1. J lost 7 bases, V lost 1 base, and 3 bases had no gene match. CDR3 size: 13 residues. Germline V gene sequence: CDR1 LGHDT, CDR2 YNNKEL (reference sequence). The CDR3 is CASSQGHRGGYTF. The CDR3 DNA reads TGTGCCAGCAGCCAAGGGCACAGGGGTGGCTACACCTTC.

The chain is built from TRBV20-1 and TRBJ2-3; a weak D match, TRBD2 (5 bases). This CDR3 is 14 amino acids long. Germline CDR1 and CDR2: DFQATT and SNEGSKA (reference sequence). Trimming stripped 3 bases from V and 3 bases from J, with 13 bases between. The DNA of the CDR3 is TGCAGTGCTAGCGGGATGAGAGGTACAGATACGCAGTATTTT. Translating gives CSASGMRGTDTQYF.

This chain uses TRBV20-1 with TRBJ2-3; D unclear. V lost 2 bases, J lost 0 bases, and 18 bases lay in between. CDR1 and CDR2 (germline): DFQATT, SNEGSKA (reference sequence). The CDR3 loop spans 17 amino acids. The DNA of the CDR3 is TGCAGTGCTAGATCCGTGTCCCCCGTCGGTAGCACAGATACGCAGTATTTT. The encoded protein is CSARSVSPVGSTDTQYF.

The rearrangement uses TRBV7-2 and TRBJ2-1; 8 nucleotides match TRBD2. With 5 bases clipped from V and 1 base from J, the junction kept 16 bases outside the gene matches. CDR1 and CDR2 (germline): SGHTA, FQGNSA. CDR3 length equals 19 residues. This chain's CDR3 is CASSLGGGRFIQSYNEQFF. In DNA form, the CDR3 reads TGTGCCAGCAGCCTAGGTGGCGGGAGGTTTATTCAGTCCTACAATGAGCAGTTCTTC. The entire variable domain, with the rest obtained from reference TRBV7-2 and TRBJ2-1, is as follows: GAGVSQSPSNKVTEKGKDVELRCDPISGHTALYWYRQSLGQGLEFLIYFQGNSAPDKSGLPSDRFSAERTGGSVSTLTIQRTQQEDSAVYLCASSLGGGRFIQSYNEQFFGPGTRLTVL.

This clonotype was counted only a few times. The chain uses TRBV20-1 and TRBJ2-7, with 8 bases that match TRBD1. CDR3 length: 13 amino acids. V shed 3 bases and J 3 bases; nucleotides not matched to a gene: 4. Germline CDR1 reads DFQATT; CDR2 reads SNEGSKA (reference sequence). CDR3 DNA sequence: TGCAGTGCTAGCGGGACAGGCTTCTACGAGCAGTACTTC. This translates into CSASGTGFYEQYF.

This sequence joins TRBV5-1 and TRBJ2-5; TRBD2 matches 7 bases. With V trimmed by 0 bases and J by 3 bases, 5 bases remained unmatched. The CDR3 runs 15 residues. CDR1 and CDR2 (germline): SGHRS, YFSETQ. CDR3 loop: CASSLGVSGKETQYF. In DNA form, the CDR3 reads TGCGCCAGCAGCTTGGGGGTCAGCGGGAAAGAGACCCAGTACTTC. Combining the CDR3 with reference TRBV5-1 and TRBJ2-5 gives the whole variable domain KAGVTQTPRYLIKTRGQQVTLSCSPISGHRSVSWYQQTPGQGLQFLFEYFSETQRNKGNFPGRFSGRQFSNSRSEMNVSTLELGDSALYLCASSLGVSGKETQYFGPGTRLLVL.

This clonotype came up a few times. The chain has TRBV28 and TRBJ2-3, with D unclear. Germline V gene data show CDR1 as MDHEN and CDR2 as SYDVKM. The V end lost 6 bases, the J end lost 2 bases, and 18 bases lay between the germline ends. The CDR3 sequence is 16 residues long. CDR3 coding DNA: TGTGCCAGCAGCAGCCCCGGTGGAGCCTACACAGATACGCAGTATTTT. Encoded protein: CASSSPGGAYTDTQYF.

This clonotype was recorded a few times. The chain recombines TRBV12-3 or TRBV12-4 with TRBJ2-2; 7 nucleotides line up with TRBD2. CDR3 size: 16 residues. J lost 3 bases, V lost 3 bases, and 7 bases had no gene match. The DNA for the CDR3 is TGTGCCAGCAGTTTCGGCGGGAGCGGTGACACCGGGGAGCTGTTTTTT. Its translation: CASSFGGSGDTGELFF.

For the CDR3, the DNA is TGTGCCAGCAGTACAGGGCCTTATCAGCCCCAGCATTTT. Its protein is CASSTGPYQPQHF. The rearrangement links TRBV12-3 or TRBV12-4 to TRBJ1-5; possible D gene TRBD1, 6 bases. The CDR3 is 13 amino acids. The V gene lost 5 bases and the J gene lost 5 bases, with 10 bases spanning the gap.

The rearrangement links TRBV14 to TRBJ2-6; D ambiguous. The CDR3 is made up of 17 amino acids. The germline V gene has CDR1 SGHDN and CDR2 FVKESK. The V gene lost 3 bases and the J gene lost 0 bases, with 12 bases spanning the gap. CDR3 protein: CASSHLKMGSGANVLTF. CDR3 coding DNA: TGTGCCAGCAGCCATCTTAAGATGGGCTCTGGGGCCAACGTCCTGACTTTC.

This rearrangement joins TRBV4-1 to TRBJ2-3; 8 bases align to TRBD2. The V gene end was trimmed by 0 bases and the J gene end by 2 bases; junction bases not matched to a gene: 7. The CDR3 loop spans 17 amino acids. Germline V gene sequence: CDR1 MGHRA, CDR2 YSYEKL. The chain's CDR3 is CASSQDFTGGYTDTQYF. The CDR3 DNA follows: TGCGCCAGCAGCCAAGACTTTACGGGAGGGTACACAGATACGCAGTATTTT.

This clonotype came up many times. J is TRBJ1-1 and V is TRBV6-5; D is unresolved. In germline, CDR1 is MNHEY, CDR2 SVGAGI. Trimming removed 6 bases from V and 4 bases from J, with 21 bases in between. CDR3 length equals 16 residues. The CDR3 nucleotides are TGTGCCAGCAGATCCCCCCGGGTGGGGTGGGCCACTGAAGCTTTCTTT. Its protein product is CASRSPRVGWATEAFF.

The chain recombines TRBV18 with TRBJ2-1; 11 bases match TRBD1. With V trimmed by 0 bases and J by 6 bases, 1 base remained unmatched. CDR1 KGHSH and CDR2 LQKENI come from the germline V gene. The CDR3 has 15 amino acids. As DNA, the CDR3 is TGTGCCAGCTCACCACCCGGGACAGGGGGCAATGAGCAGTTCTTC. It translates to CASSPPGTGGNEQFF. Complete variable domain (other parts from reference TRBV18 and TRBJ2-1): NAGVMQNPRHLVRRRGQEARLRCSPMKGHSHVYWYRQLPEEGLKFMVYLQKENIIDESGMPKERFSAEFPKEGPSILRIQQVVRGDSAAYFCASSPPGTGGNEQFFGPGTRLTVL.

This clonotype was detected only once. V gene TRBV5-1 combines with J gene TRBJ2-1, with 8 nucleotides matching TRBD2. J was trimmed by 5 bases and V by 4 bases; bases with no gene match: 8. CDR1 is SGHRS and CDR2 is YFSETQ in the germline V gene. This CDR3 has 15 residues. The CDR3 DNA is TGCGCCAGCAGCCGGGAGGGACTGAACCACAATGAGCAGTTCTTC. It is translated as CASSREGLNHNEQFF.

This clonotype was seen only a few times. This chain joins TRBV5-1 and TRBJ2-7, with D perhaps TRBD1 (6 bases). In germline, CDR1 is SGHRS, CDR2 YFSETQ. CDR3 length: 14 amino acids. Trimming left V 2 bases short and J 2 bases short, with 11 bases between. The CDR3 DNA reads TGCGCCAGCAGCTTACTACAGGGCCCCTACGAGCAGTACTTC. Translated: CASSLLQGPYEQYF.